This TCR beta chain stems from a study of T cells after posttransplantation cyclophosphamide. Study conclusions and caveats: Tissue-infiltrating T cells from skin or gut overlapped little with blood T cells. Later post-transplant blood repertoires were often dominated by donor CD8+ memory clones. Recipient CMV seropositivity and CMV reactivation strongly tracked TRB clonality.

This CDR3 comprises 13 residues. The V segment lost 2 bases and the J segment 6 bases; nucleotides outside the gene matches: 4. Looked up from germline, CDR1 is MGHRA and CDR2 is YSYEKL. TCRdb's table, derived via immunoSEQ multiplex PCR, lists solely in-frame clones and lacks some. The table lists 20,000 to 25,000 clones, with no singletons. Cyclophosphamide on days +3 and +4 followed busulfan-fludarabine conditioning and a marrow graft. There are many counts of this clone. Its antigen is unknown. The TCR sequence derives from a male patient younger than 35 who received an allogeneic stem cell transplant from a related donor, was CMV-positive, and had no GVHD. Some T cells may be transferred from the graft donor. This sequence joins TRBV4-1 and TRBJ2-7; 7 bases map to TRBD1. The source was PBMCs, collected after allogeneic stem cell transplant with posttransplant cyclophosphamide. CDR3 nucleotide sequence: TGCGCCAGCAGCCAACCTGACAGGGCCGAGCAGTACTTC. It specifies CASSQPDRAEQYF.